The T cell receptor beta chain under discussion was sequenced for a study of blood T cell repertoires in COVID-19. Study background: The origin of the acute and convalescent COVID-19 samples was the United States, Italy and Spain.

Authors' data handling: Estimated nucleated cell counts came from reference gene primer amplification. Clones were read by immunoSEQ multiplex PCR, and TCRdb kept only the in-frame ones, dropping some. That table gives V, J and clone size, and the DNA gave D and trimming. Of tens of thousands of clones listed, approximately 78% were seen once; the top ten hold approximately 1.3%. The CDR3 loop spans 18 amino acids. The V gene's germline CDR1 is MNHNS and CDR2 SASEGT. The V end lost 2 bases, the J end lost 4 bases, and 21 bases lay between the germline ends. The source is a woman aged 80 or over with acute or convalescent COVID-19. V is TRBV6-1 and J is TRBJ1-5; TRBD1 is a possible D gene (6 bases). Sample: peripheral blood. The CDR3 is CASSERVGWGTTNQPQHF. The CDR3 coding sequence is TGTGCCAGCAGTGAAAGGGTTGGGTGGGGGACAACAAATCAGCCCCAGCATTTT.